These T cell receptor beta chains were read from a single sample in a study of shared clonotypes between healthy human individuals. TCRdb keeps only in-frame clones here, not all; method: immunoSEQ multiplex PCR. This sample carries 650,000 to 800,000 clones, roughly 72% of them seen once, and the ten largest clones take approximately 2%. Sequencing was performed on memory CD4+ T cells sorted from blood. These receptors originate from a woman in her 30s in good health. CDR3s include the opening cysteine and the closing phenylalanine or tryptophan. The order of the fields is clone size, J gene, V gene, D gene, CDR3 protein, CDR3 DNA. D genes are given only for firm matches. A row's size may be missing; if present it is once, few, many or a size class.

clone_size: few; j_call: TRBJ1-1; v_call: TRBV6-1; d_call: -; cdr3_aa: CASSEFGSTEAFF; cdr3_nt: TGTGCCAGCAGTGAGTTTGGGTCCACTGAAGCTTTCTTT
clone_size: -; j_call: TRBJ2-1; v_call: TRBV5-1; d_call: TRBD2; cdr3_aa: CASSFTSGAYNEQFF; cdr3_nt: TGCGCCAGCAGCTTCACTAGCGGGGCTTACAATGAGCAGTTCTTC
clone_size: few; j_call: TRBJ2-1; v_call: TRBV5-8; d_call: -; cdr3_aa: CASSLASSALYNEQFF; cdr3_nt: TGTGCCAGCAGCTTGGCCTCCAGCGCTTTATACAATGAGCAGTTCTTC
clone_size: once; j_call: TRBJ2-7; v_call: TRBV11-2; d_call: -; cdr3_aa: CASSKVGYHEQYF; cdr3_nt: TGTGCCAGCAGCAAAGTAGGGTACCACGAGCAGTACTTC
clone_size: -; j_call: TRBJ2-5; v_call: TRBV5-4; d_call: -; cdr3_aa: CASSLGLFQETQYF; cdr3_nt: TGTGCCAGCAGCTTAGGACTTTTCCAAGAGACCCAGTACTTC
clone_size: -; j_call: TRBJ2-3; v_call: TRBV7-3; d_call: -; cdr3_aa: CASSLVAFTDTQYF; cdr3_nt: TGTGCCAGCAGTTTAGTTGCGTTTACAGATACGCAGTATTTT
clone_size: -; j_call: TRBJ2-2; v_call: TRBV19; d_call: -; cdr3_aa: CASTVFGGNTGELFF; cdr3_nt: TGTGCCAGTACCGTATTCGGGGGGAACACCGGGGAGCTGTTTTTT
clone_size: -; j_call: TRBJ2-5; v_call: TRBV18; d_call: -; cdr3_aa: CASSPSQETQYF; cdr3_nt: TGTGCCAGCTCACCCAGCCAAGAGACCCAGTACTTC
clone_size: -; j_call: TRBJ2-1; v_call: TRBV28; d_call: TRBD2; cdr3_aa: CASSQLGTSYNEQFF; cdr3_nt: TGTGCCAGCAGTCAACTCGGGACTAGCTACAATGAGCAGTTCTTC
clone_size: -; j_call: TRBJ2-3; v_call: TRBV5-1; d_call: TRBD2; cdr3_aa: CASSLAVSGRGGTDTQYF; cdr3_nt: TGCGCCAGCAGCTTGGCCGTTAGCGGGAGGGGAGGCACAGATACGCAGTATTTT
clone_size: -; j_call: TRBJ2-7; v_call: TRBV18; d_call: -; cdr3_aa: CASSPGVSRDEQYF; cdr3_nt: TGTGCCAGCTCACCAGGGGTATCAAGAGACGAGCAGTACTTC
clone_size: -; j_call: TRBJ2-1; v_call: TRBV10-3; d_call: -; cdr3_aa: CAISESTGNEQFF; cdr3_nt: TGTGCCATCAGTGAGTCGACGGGTAATGAGCAGTTCTTC
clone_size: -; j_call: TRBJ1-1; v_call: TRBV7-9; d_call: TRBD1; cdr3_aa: CASRRTGGSNTEAFF; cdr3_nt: TGTGCCAGCAGGCGTACAGGGGGTAGTAACACTGAAGCTTTCTTT
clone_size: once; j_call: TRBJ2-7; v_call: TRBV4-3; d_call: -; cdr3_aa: CASSPWQVGAIPYEQYF; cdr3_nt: TGCGCCAGCAGCCCGTGGCAGGTTGGCGCAATCCCCTACGAGCAGTACTTC
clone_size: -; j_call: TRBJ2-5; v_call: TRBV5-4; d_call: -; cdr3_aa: CASSNRVRETQYF; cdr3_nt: TGTGCCAGCAGCAACAGGGTGCGGGAGACCCAGTACTTC
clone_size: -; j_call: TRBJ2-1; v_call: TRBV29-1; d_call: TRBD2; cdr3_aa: CSVDKAGGGEQFF; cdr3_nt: TGCAGCGTTGACAAAGCGGGAGGCGGTGAGCAGTTCTTC
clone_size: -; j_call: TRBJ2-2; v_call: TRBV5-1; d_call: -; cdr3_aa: CASSGIYRAGELFF; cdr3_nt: TGCGCCAGCAGCGGAATATACAGGGCCGGGGAGCTGTTTTTT
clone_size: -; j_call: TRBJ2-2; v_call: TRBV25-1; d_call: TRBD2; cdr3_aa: CASSGISGKLGELFF; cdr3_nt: TGTGCCAGCAGTGGAATTAGCGGGAAATTAGGGGAGCTGTTTTTT
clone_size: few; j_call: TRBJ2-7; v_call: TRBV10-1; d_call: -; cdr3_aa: CASSGDISYEQYF; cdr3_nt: TGCGCCAGCAGTGGAGACATTTCCTACGAGCAGTACTTC
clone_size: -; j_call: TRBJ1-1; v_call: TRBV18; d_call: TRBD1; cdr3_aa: CASSPPGGRDTEAFF; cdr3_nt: TGTGCCAGCTCACCGCCAGGGGGGAGAGACACTGAAGCTTTCTTT
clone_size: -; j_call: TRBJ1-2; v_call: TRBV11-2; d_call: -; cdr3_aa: CASSFGTPYGYTF; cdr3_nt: TGTGCCAGCAGCTTTGGCACACCCTATGGCTACACCTTC
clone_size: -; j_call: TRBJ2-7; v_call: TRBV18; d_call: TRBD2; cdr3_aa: CASSPPLTSGDFDEQYF; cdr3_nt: TGTGCCAGCTCACCACCGCTAACTAGCGGGGACTTCGACGAGCAGTACTTC
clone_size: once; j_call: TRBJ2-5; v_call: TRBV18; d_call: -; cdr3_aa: CASSPNKGPAETQYF; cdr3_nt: TGTGCCAGCTCACCAAACAAAGGCCCTGCGGAGACCCAGTACTTC